What follows are 27 T cell receptor beta chains derived from one specimen sequenced in a study of identical twins. TCRdb ran MiXCR on the 5' RACE reads and lists one entry per CDR3 protein. This table has 240,000 or so distinct CDR3 sequences, roughly 7% appearing once. The sample was also reused in another study, on yellow fever vaccine responses in identical twins.

Input material: memory (CD45RO+) T cells sorted from blood. The receptors here all came from a woman aged 18-30 years in good health.

This clonotype was seen repeatedly, ten times or more. This rearrangement joins TRBV24-1 to TRBJ2-3, with 11 bases that match TRBD2. This CDR3 contains 15 residues. Trimming removed 2 bases from V and 4 bases from J; junction bases left unmatched: 1. CDR1 and CDR2 from the germline V gene are KGHDR and SFDVKD. The CDR3 DNA reads as TGTGCCACCAGTGATTGGGGACTAGCGGCAGATACGCAGTATTTT. Amino acids: CATSDWGLAADTQYF.

This clonotype came up many times. The chain couples TRBV2 to TRBJ2-3, with D unresolved. This CDR3 has 13 residues. The germline CDR1 and CDR2 sequences are SNHLY and FYNNEI. V lost 2 bases and J 0 bases, leaving 3 bases between the germline ends. The CDR3 loop is CASSEQSTDTQYF. For the CDR3, the DNA is TGTGCCAGCAGTGAACAGAGCACAGATACGCAGTATTTT.

The genes are TRBV2 and TRBJ2-7, with 7 bases fitting TRBD1. Trimming took 7 bases from V and 3 from J; bases not matched to a gene: 12. Germline CDR1 is SNHLY and CDR2 is FYNNEI. The CDR3 length is 15 residues. The CDR3 sequence is CASKRSRDSFYEQYF. CDR3 DNA sequence: TGTGCCAGCAAGCGGAGTCGGGACAGTTTCTACGAGCAGTACTTC. The full variable domain, with the rest looked up from reference TRBV2 and TRBJ2-7, is EPEVTQTPSHQVTQMGQEVILRCVPISNHLYFYWYRQILGQKVEFLVSFYNNEISEKSEIFDDQFSVERPDGSNFTLKIRSTKLEDSAMYFCASKRSRDSFYEQYFGPGTRLTVT.

Notes on this clonotype: With a much larger clone just one base away, this may be a read error. V is TRBV12-3 or TRBV12-4 and J is TRBJ2-1; 7 nucleotides match TRBD2. The CDR3 length is 14 residues. The CDR3, as DNA: TGTGTCAGCAGTCCGACGGGACTACTCCATGAGCAGTTCTTC. Translation: CVSSPTGLLHEQFF.

This clonotype was seen many times. The chain has TRBV6-1 and TRBJ2-1; 13 bases map to TRBD2. The length of the CDR3 is 15 residues. The germline V gene has CDR1 MNHNS and CDR2 SASEGT. V was clipped by 6 bases and J by 5 bases; unmatched bases: 4. DNA for the CDR3: TGTGCCAGCAGGAGGGGACTAGCGGGAAACAATGAGCAGTTCTTC. Amino acid sequence: CASRRGLAGNNEQFF.

The chain recombines TRBV18 with TRBJ2-1, with 12 positions matching TRBD2. Germline assignment: CDR1 KGHSH and CDR2 LQKENI. V shed 0 bases and J 9 bases; nucleotides not matched to a gene: 3. The CDR3 spans 15 residues. The CDR3 reads CASSPPASGGGEQFF. The CDR3 DNA is TGTGCCAGCTCACCACCGGCTAGCGGGGGGGGTGAGCAGTTCTTC.

The CDR3 DNA is TGTGCCAGCAGCAGGGAACCCCACAATGAGCAGTTCTTC. This codes for CASSREPHNEQFF. J is TRBJ2-1 and V is TRBV7-9; D is ambiguous. This CDR3 comprises 13 residues. Germline V gene data show CDR1 as SEHNR and CDR2 as FQNEAQ (reference sequence). The germline V and J ends were trimmed by 5 bases and 5 bases, with 10 bases remaining between them.

There are many counts of this clonotype. The chain is built from TRBV28 and TRBJ2-1; possibly TRBD1 for D (6 bases). The CDR3 has 16 amino acids. Trimming left V 6 bases short and J 4 bases short, with 19 bases between. Looked up from germline, CDR1 is MDHEN and CDR2 is SYDVKM. CDR3 sequence reads: CASSISVDREYNEQFF. In nucleotides, the CDR3 is TGTGCCAGCAGCATATCGGTGGACAGAGAGTACAATGAGCAGTTCTTC.

The table lists this clonotype with a few counts. V usage is TRBV7-8 and J usage is TRBJ2-3; no reliable D call. In germline, CDR1 is SGHVS, CDR2 FQNEAQ. V was cut by 2 bases and J by 0 bases, with 6 bases left in between. The CDR3 loop spans 14 amino acids. This CDR3 is CASSLWASTDTQYF. The DNA for the CDR3 is TGTGCCAGCAGCTTATGGGCGAGCACAGATACGCAGTATTTT.

This clonotype was found a few times. The chain combines TRBV6-1 with TRBJ2-7; TRBD1 might be the D (7 bases). V was cut by 7 bases and J by 3 bases, with 19 bases left in between. The CDR3 totals 15 residues. Germline V CDR1 and CDR2: MNHNS, SASEGT. CDR3 in amino acids: CASTVGGGLLYEQYF. DNA for the CDR3: TGTGCCAGCACGGTCGGAGGGGGCCTCCTCTACGAGCAGTACTTC.

The chain recombines TRBV18 with TRBJ1-6; 7 nucleotides agree with TRBD1. CDR1 is KGHSH and CDR2 is LQKENI in the germline V gene. CDR3 length equals 14 residues. Germline trimming cut 3 bases from V and 9 bases from J; bases unmatched to any gene: 5. The CDR3 protein is CASSPAQGGSPLHF. The CDR3 DNA sequence: TGTGCCAGCTCACCTGCCCAGGGGGGTTCACCCCTCCACTTT.

This clonotype was observed at least ten times. The J gene is TRBJ2-1, the V gene TRBV12-3 or TRBV12-4; the D is unclear. The germline V and J ends were trimmed by 1 base and 6 bases, with 13 bases remaining between them. CDR3 length equals 15 residues. The CDR3: CASSLEVAAANEQFF. CDR3 bases: TGTGCCAGCAGTTTAGAGGTCGCGGCGGCCAATGAGCAGTTCTTC.

This clonotype came up many times. The V gene is TRBV12-3 or TRBV12-4, the J gene TRBJ1-6; 7 positions match TRBD1. V gave up 3 bases and J gave up 5 bases; unmatched junction bases: 1. The CDR3 is 14 residues long. The CDR3 sequence is CASSFGQDNSPLHF. The CDR3, as DNA: TGTGCCAGCAGTTTCGGACAGGATAATTCACCCCTCCACTTT.

The rearrangement uses TRBV6-5 and TRBJ2-3, with D perhaps matching TRBD1 (5 bases). Germline CDR1 reads MNHEY; CDR2 reads SVGAGI. The CDR3 is 15 residues long. Trimming removed 0 bases at V and 2 bases at J, with 9 bases between. CDR3 sequence reads: CASSYSGLHTDTQYF. Written as DNA, the CDR3 is TGTGCCAGCAGTTACTCGGGGCTCCACACAGATACGCAGTATTTT.

In this sample, this clonotype turned up many times. The CDR3: CASSSGGVWYGYTF. As DNA, the CDR3 is TGTGCCAGCAGCTCAGGGGGCGTATGGTATGGCTACACCTTC. This rearrangement joins TRBV7-8 to TRBJ1-2; 8 bases map to TRBD1. The germline V gene encodes CDR1 SGHVS and CDR2 FQNEAQ. The trim removed 4 bases at V and 5 bases at J, leaving 6 bases unmatched. CDR3 size: 14 residues.

This clonotype came up a few times. The rearrangement uses TRBV11-2 and TRBJ2-5; perhaps TRBD2 as D (7 bases). Germline CDR1 is SGHAT and CDR2 is FQNNGV. Trimming pared 11 bases from V and 4 bases from J, leaving 26 bases between. The CDR3 is 16 residues long. The CDR3 sequence: CASQRGGASLGETQYF. CDR3 nucleotides: TGTGCCTCCCAGAGGGGGGGGGCCAGTTTGGGAGAGACCCAGTACTTC.

This clonotype was found many times. CDR3 protein: CATSTGAGGYNEQFF. The DNA for the CDR3 is TGTGCCACCAGCACCGGTGCAGGGGGGTACAATGAGCAGTTCTTC. This rearrangement joins TRBV15 to TRBJ2-1, with D possibly matching TRBD1 (7 bases). Germline CDR1 is LNHNV and CDR2 is YYDKDF (reference sequence). The CDR3 spans 15 residues. Between the trimmed V and J ends, which lost 4 bases and 4 bases, there was a span of 14 bases.

The rearrangement uses TRBV5-4 and TRBJ1-1, with 8 bases fitting TRBD1. Germline V lookup: CDR1 SGHNT, CDR2 YYREEE (reference sequence). V was pared by 3 bases and J by 8 bases, with 6 bases of the junction left unmatched. The CDR3 extends over 13 amino acids. CDR3 sequence: CASSSTGVVEAFF. CDR3 sequence (DNA): TGTGCCAGCAGCTCGACAGGGGTGGTCGAAGCTTTCTTT.

This clonotype has just a few counts. The chain couples TRBV20-1 to TRBJ2-5; 7 positions agree with TRBD2. The CDR3 length is 14 residues. The V gene's germline CDR1 is DFQATT and CDR2 SNEGSKA (reference sequence). J gave up 1 base and V 5 bases, and 7 bases lay outside the gene matches. The CDR3 bases are TGCAGTGCTTCCCGGGGGGACCTCCAAGAGACCCAGTACTTC. This translates into CSASRGDLQETQYF.

The chain is built from TRBV20-1 and TRBJ2-3; D gene ambiguous. Germline loops: CDR1 DFQATT, CDR2 SNEGSKA (reference sequence). This CDR3 contains 11 residues. V lost 4 bases, J lost 6 bases, and 8 bases lay in between. The CDR3 protein is CSAIEKDTQYF. The CDR3 coding sequence is TGCAGTGCTATTGAGAAGGATACGCAGTATTTT.

This clonotype was seen a few times. The rearrangement uses TRBV14 and TRBJ1-1; D gene ambiguous. CDR3 length equals 13 residues. Germline CDR1 SGHDN, CDR2 FVKESK. With 5 bases removed from V and 6 bases from J, the gap between germline ends came to 13 bases. The chain's CDR3 is CASSSLRKAEAFF. CDR3 DNA: TGTGCCAGCAGCTCGCTTAGAAAGGCTGAAGCTTTCTTT.

This clonotype was counted many times. The V gene is TRBV7-2, the J gene TRBJ2-7; 12 positions match TRBD2. V shed 5 bases and J 2 bases; nucleotides not matched to a gene: 4. The length of the CDR3 is 15 residues. From germline, CDR1 is SGHTA and CDR2 FQGNSA. Written as DNA, the CDR3 is TGTGCCAGCAGCCCTGGACTAGCGGGAACCTACGAGCAGTACTTC. Amino acids: CASSPGLAGTYEQYF.

This clonotype came up many times. The chain is built from TRBV11-2 and TRBJ1-1; D ambiguous. Germline V gene sequence: CDR1 SGHAT, CDR2 FQNNGV. The CDR3 length is 11 residues. Trimming removed 5 bases from V and 8 bases from J, with 9 bases in between. CDR3 protein: CASSHNREAFF. The CDR3 nucleotides read TGTGCCAGCAGCCACAATAGGGAAGCTTTCTTT.

The sample holds a few counts of this clonotype. The chain couples TRBV10-3 to TRBJ2-1, with 11 bases fitting TRBD2. Trimming removed 3 bases from V and 9 bases from J; junction bases left unmatched: 4. Germline CDR1 is ENHRY and CDR2 is SYGVKD. This CDR3 spans 14 amino acids. This chain's CDR3 is CAISDPLAGGEQFF. The CDR3 DNA reads TGTGCCATCAGTGACCCCCTAGCGGGAGGTGAGCAGTTCTTC.

This clonotype was picked up many times. The chain uses TRBV5-1 and TRBJ2-2, with TRBD2 matching 12 bases. Germline V gene lookup returns CDR1 SGHRS and CDR2 YFSETQ. The V segment lost 4 bases and the J segment 1 base; nucleotides outside the gene matches: 14. CDR3 length: 20 residues. Written as DNA, the CDR3 is TGCGCCAGCAGCCCGGCTCCTAGCGGGGGGGCTAGTAGGAACACCGGGGAGCTGTTTTTT. This gives the protein CASSPAPSGGASRNTGELFF.

On this clonotype itself: Mismatch with germline at one junction end may stem from a read error. J is TRBJ2-5 and V is TRBV25-1; no reliable D call. Germline lookup yields CDR1 MGHDK and CDR2 SYGVNS. This CDR3 has 15 residues. The CDR3 region is CAGSELQNVKETQYF. CDR3 bases: TGTGCCGGCAGTGAATTGCAGAACGTCAAAGAGACCCAGTACTTC.

This clonotype has a count of ten or more. This chain connects TRBV15 to TRBJ1-5, with D possibly matching TRBD1 (6 bases). Germline V CDR1 and CDR2: LNHNV, YYDKDF (reference sequence). Trimming shortened V by 1 base and J by 2 bases, and 9 bases separated the two germline ends. The CDR3 spans 15 residues. The CDR3 nucleotides are TGTGCCACCAGCAGAGCGGGGGGCGGCAATCAGCCCCAGCATTTT. It translates to CATSRAGGGNQPQHF.